This TCR beta chain emerged from a study of technical replicates of blood from a handful of donors. Only in-frame clones appear in the TCRdb table, and some are missing; sequencing was by immunoSEQ multiplex PCR. This table has fewer than 60,000 clones, about 90% appearing once. Germline CDR1 reads SGHDT; CDR2 reads YYEEEE. The CDR3 length is 13 residues. The V and J ends lost 2 bases and 2 bases respectively, with 4 bases between them. The TCR sequence derives from a human donor in good health. Some clones in this sample may be carry-over from other donors' samples. This rearrangement joins TRBV5-6 to TRBJ2-2, with D unclear. The sequenced sample consisted of PBMCs. The CDR3 loop reads CASSFFNTGELFF. The CDR3 DNA follows: TGTGCCAGCAGCTTCTTTAACACCGGGGAGCTGTTTTTT.